The present TCR beta chain was sequenced within a study of blood T cells in healthy people across ages. Between the trimmed V and J ends, which lost 3 bases and 0 bases, there was a span of 12 bases. This CDR3 has 14 amino acids. Germline lookup yields CDR1 DFQATT and CDR2 SNEGSKA (reference sequence). Isolation of PBMCs gave at least 6.5 million cells per sample. This clonotype was seen a few times. The antigen is unknown. Then a second PCR, running roughly 7 to 11 cycles, was carried out with a sample-barcoded 5' primer and a J-beta primer mix. Unique molecular identifiers of 12 random nucleotides labeled each cDNA. TCRdb used MiXCR to reprocess the 5' RACE reads, holding one entry per CDR3 protein. The table records roughly 1.5 million distinct CDR3 sequences, roughly 43% of them present only once. Study outcomes and limitations: When set beside aged donors, long-lived donors presented more naive CD4+ cells and higher diversity.

This TCR derives from a woman younger than 30 in good health. Material for sequencing was blood. The rearrangement joins TRBV20-1 to TRBJ2-7; no clear D gene. CDR3 DNA sequence: TGCAGTGCTAGCGACCCTAAGAGCTCCTACGAGCAGTACTTC. Residues: CSASDPKSSYEQYF.